The 32 T cell receptor beta chains presented below share a single source sample, sequenced in a study of OX40 agonist ivuxolimab in advanced cancers. Clones were read by immunoSEQ multiplex PCR, and TCRdb kept only the in-frame ones, dropping some. Of more than 75,000 clones listed, approximately 81% are singletons. The sequencing here drew on CD4+ or CD8+ T cells sorted from blood, taken in a trial of the OX40 agonist ivuxolimab. Receptors were obtained from an adult with an advanced solid tumor such as melanoma, head and neck, liver or kidney cancer.

The gene calls are TRBV6-5 and TRBJ2-1; TRBD2 might be the D (6 bases). V was clipped by 6 bases and J by 7 bases, with 19 bases between them. CDR1 MNHEY and CDR2 SVGAGI come from the germline V gene. CDR3 length: 15 residues. CDR3 DNA sequence: TGTGCCAGCAGCCGGGACTCCCCGGCCTGGAATGAGCAGTTCTTC. It specifies CASSRDSPAWNEQFF.

Remarks on this clone: Other DNA variants within this sample encode the same CDR3. V usage is TRBV5-8 and J usage is TRBJ1-2; tentative D call: TRBD1 (6 bases). V was pared by 2 bases and J by 6 bases, with 14 bases between. The CDR3 spans 14 residues. Germline CDR1 and CDR2: SGHTS and YDEGEE. CDR3 residues: CASSFIRGRDGYTF. The CDR3 DNA is TGTGCCAGCAGCTTTATCAGGGGCAGGGATGGCTACACCTTC.

The V call is TRBV6-5, the J call TRBJ1-2, with unresolved D. Germline assignment: CDR1 MNHEY and CDR2 SVGAGI. The CDR3 covers 12 residues. V was clipped by 0 bases and J by 4 bases, with 3 bases between them. CDR3 region: CASSYSGYGYTF. CDR3 in DNA: TGTGCCAGCAGTTACTCTGGCTATGGCTACACCTTC.

The rearrangement links TRBV10-3 to TRBJ1-1; D is perhaps TRBD1 (6 bases). The germline gives CDR1 ENHRY, CDR2 SYGVKD. The CDR3 totals 11 residues. Between the trimmed V and J ends, which lost 11 bases and 5 bases, there was a span of 12 bases. The CDR3 DNA is TGTGCCGTCCAGGGGCGGACTGAAGCTTTCTTT. Protein sequence: CAVQGRTEAFF.

The genes are TRBV10-3 and TRBJ1-5, with D maybe TRBD1 (6 bases). Between the trimmed V and J ends, which lost 0 bases and 5 bases, there was a span of 11 bases. This CDR3 region has 15 residues. Looked up from germline, CDR1 is ENHRY and CDR2 is SYGVKD. The CDR3 DNA is TGTGCCATCAGTGAGTCGAGGGCAGGGGATCAGCCCCAGCATTTT. This sequence encodes CAISESRAGDQPQHF.

The V and J genes are TRBV7-9 and TRBJ1-1; no definite D call. From germline, CDR1 is SEHNR and CDR2 FQNEAQ (reference sequence). CDR3 length equals 13 residues. V lost 2 bases to trimming and J lost 6 bases, with 10 bases between them. CDR3 bases: TGTGCCAGCAGCTTACGGGTTATCCCTGAAGCTTTCTTT. Protein: CASSLRVIPEAFF. The variable domain in full, completed from reference TRBV7-9 and TRBJ1-1, reads DTGVSQNPRHKITKRGQNVTFRCDPISEHNRLYWYRQTLGQGPEFLTYFQNEAQLEKSRLLSDRFSAERPKGSFSTLEIQRTEQGDSAMYLCASSLRVIPEAFFGQGTRLTVV.

A single count supports this clone. V gene TRBV5-1 combines with J gene TRBJ2-3, with a tentative D call TRBD2 (6 bases). Germline CDR1 and CDR2: SGHRS and YFSETQ. Trimming took 4 bases from V and 6 from J, leaving 15 bases between them. The length of the CDR3 is 14 residues. The CDR3 DNA is TGCGCCAGCAGCCCGGACAAGGGACTTGATACGCAGTATTTT. This sequence encodes CASSPDKGLDTQYF.

A few counts support this clone. The gene calls are TRBV18 and TRBJ1-1; D gene uncertain. The CDR3 consists of 12 residues. Trimming cost V 4 bases and J 2 bases, with 5 bases left between them. The germline CDR1 and CDR2 sequences are KGHSH and LQKENI. CDR3 amino acids: CASSHYNTEAFF. CDR3 in DNA: TGTGCCAGCTCACATTATAACACTGAAGCTTTCTTT.

The chain uses TRBV7-8 and TRBJ1-4; a weak D match, TRBD1 (5 bases). CDR1 SGHVS and CDR2 FQNEAQ come from the germline V gene. V lost 1 base, J lost 16 bases, and 10 bases lay in between. CDR3 length: 11 amino acids. CDR3 coding DNA: TGTGCCAGCAGCTTAGGGGGGATTCAGTTTTTT. Protein: CASSLGGIQFF.

This sequence joins TRBV7-3 and TRBJ1-6, with D tentatively TRBD1 (5 bases). Germline CDR1 and CDR2: SGHTA and FQGTGA. The CDR3 extends over 16 amino acids. The V gene lost 3 bases and the J gene lost 10 bases, with 19 bases spanning the gap. Written as DNA, the CDR3 is TGTGCCAGCAGCTTCGGATCCAGGGAGACTTTATCACCCCTCCACTTT. Residues: CASSFGSRETLSPLHF.

The J gene is TRBJ1-1, the V gene TRBV19; D might be TRBD1 (5 bases). The CDR3 sequence is 15 residues long. CDR1 LNHDA and CDR2 SQIVND come from the germline V gene (reference sequence). With 4 bases removed from V and 5 bases from J, the gap between germline ends came to 17 bases. CDR3 nucleotides: TGTGCCAGTAGTAACGGGGGTGTTAAGGGAACTGAAGCTTTCTTT. It is translated as CASSNGGVKGTEAFF.

The chain is built from TRBV2 and TRBJ2-1, with a tentative D call TRBD2 (6 bases). The germline V gene has CDR1 SNHLY and CDR2 FYNNEI. The V gene lost 2 bases and the J gene lost 4 bases, with 9 bases spanning the gap. There are 14 residues in the CDR3. As DNA, the CDR3 is TGTGCCAGCAGTGAACTTAGCGGTTACAATGAGCAGTTCTTC. This translates into CASSELSGYNEQFF.

The V call is TRBV5-4, the J call TRBJ1-6; 8 nucleotides align to TRBD1. This CDR3 has 16 amino acids. CDR1 and CDR2 from the germline V gene are SGHNT and YYREEE (reference sequence). V shed 4 bases, J shed 2 bases, and the junction held 5 bases outside the gene matches. CDR3 amino acids: CASSTDRGPYNSPLHF. DNA for the CDR3: TGTGCCAGCAGCACTGACAGGGGACCCTATAATTCACCCCTCCACTTT.

The J gene is TRBJ2-5, the V gene TRBV18; D is unclear. CDR3 length: 13 amino acids. Germline CDR1 and CDR2: KGHSH and LQKENI. Between the trimmed V and J ends, which lost 4 bases and 1 base, there was a span of 7 bases. CDR3 bases: TGTGCCAGCTCACTGGCGGCCCAAGAGACCCAGTACTTC. This codes for CASSLAAQETQYF.

V and J are TRBV5-8 and TRBJ2-4; D is uncertain. Germline V gene sequence: CDR1 SGHTS, CDR2 YDEGEE. Trimming took 4 bases from V and 6 from J, leaving 8 bases between them. CDR3 length equals 12 residues. In nucleotides, the CDR3 is TGTGCCAGCAGCCCCCGCAGAAACATTCAGTACTTC. Its protein is CASSPRRNIQYF.

This chain uses TRBV19 with TRBJ2-2, with D maybe TRBD2 (6 bases). CDR1 LNHDA and CDR2 SQIVND come from the germline V gene (reference sequence). V was clipped by 8 bases and J by 5 bases, with 12 bases between them. The CDR3 contains 13 residues. The CDR3 is CASSGDYTGELFF. Here the CDR3 DNA reads TGTGCCAGTTCGGGGGATTATACCGGGGAGCTGTTTTTT.

The chain uses TRBV12-1 and TRBJ1-2. TRBV12-1 is recorded as a pseudogene. The CDR3 is 17 amino acids. DNA of the CDR3: TGTGCCAGCAGCCCGGGGGACCCCTTCCCGCGCCACTATGGCTACACCTTC. The encoded protein is CASSPGDPFPRHYGYTF.

This chain links TRBV7-3 with TRBJ1-5; tentatively, D is TRBD1 (6 bases). Germline V gene lookup returns CDR1 SGHTA and CDR2 FQGTGA. V lost 8 bases and J 4 bases, leaving 6 bases between the germline ends. This CDR3 has 11 residues. CDR3 residues: CASQGNQPQHF. The CDR3 bases are TGTGCCAGCCAGGGGAATCAGCCCCAGCATTTT.

The rearrangement joins TRBV4-2 to TRBJ1-6; a weak D match, TRBD1 (6 bases). CDR1 LGHNA and CDR2 YNFKEQ come from the germline V gene. The CDR3 covers 15 residues. V dropped 4 bases and J dropped 8 bases, with 15 bases sitting between them. The CDR3 DNA sequence: TGTGCCAGCAGCCGAGACAGGAGGTCTGATTCACCCCTCCACTTT. This sequence encodes CASSRDRRSDSPLHF.

The V and J genes are TRBV7-3 and TRBJ2-5; no clear D gene. The V and J ends lost 2 bases and 2 bases respectively, with 6 bases between them. CDR3 length: 13 amino acids. The germline V gene has CDR1 SGHTA and CDR2 FQGTGA. The CDR3 DNA sequence: TGTGCCAGCAGCTTAGAAGTTCAAGAGACCCAGTACTTC. Translating gives CASSLEVQETQYF.

The chain uses TRBV28 and TRBJ1-4, with TRBD1 as a possible D gene (5 bases). This CDR3 has 14 amino acids. The germline gives CDR1 MDHEN, CDR2 SYDVKM. Trimming took off 3 bases at V and 1 base at J, with 6 bases between the two ends. In nucleotides, the CDR3 is TGTGCCAGCAGTTTCGGGGGAACTAATGAAAAACTGTTTTTT. It specifies CASSFGGTNEKLFF.

The chain combines TRBV7-2 with TRBJ2-3; TRBD2 agrees at 10 bases. The V and J ends lost 1 base and 2 bases, in that order; junction bases with no gene match: 6. Germline V gene sequence: CDR1 SGHTA, CDR2 FQGNSA. The CDR3 loop spans 17 amino acids. CDR3 in DNA: TGTGCCAGCAGCTTAGGCGTAGCGGGGGGATACACAGATACGCAGTATTTT. Translation gives CASSLGVAGGYTDTQYF.

V usage is TRBV18 and J usage is TRBJ1-1; D is uncertain. Germline V lookup: CDR1 KGHSH, CDR2 LQKENI. The CDR3 length is 15 residues. Trimming stripped 2 bases from V and 2 bases from J, with 12 bases between. CDR3: CASSPMEGVNTEAFF. The CDR3 coding sequence is TGTGCCAGCTCACCAATGGAGGGCGTTAACACTGAAGCTTTCTTT.

V usage is TRBV5-8 and J usage is TRBJ1-1, with D possibly matching TRBD1 (6 bases). CDR3 size: 12 residues. V gave up 1 base and J gave up 10 bases, with 11 bases separating them. Germline-derived CDR1 and CDR2 are SGHTS and YDEGEE. The DNA for the CDR3 is TGTGCCAGCAGCTTGCGACAGGTGCGAGCTTTCTTT. Its protein product is CASSLRQVRAFF.

The chain recombines TRBV4-3 with TRBJ2-3, with 9 bases that match TRBD1. This CDR3 comprises 16 residues. J was trimmed by 2 bases and V by 2 bases; bases with no gene match: 5. CDR1 and CDR2 from the germline V gene are LGHNA and YSLEER. As DNA, the CDR3 is TGCGCCAGCAGCCAAACCGGGACAGGGACCACAGATACGCAGTATTTT. Translated, it gives CASSQTGTGTTDTQYF.

This clone showed up just once. The chain recombines TRBV23-1 with TRBJ2-3, with D perhaps TRBD1 (6 bases). TRBV23-1 is recorded as an ORF, its role being uncertain. This CDR3 is 15 amino acids long. Trimming removed 9 bases at V and 6 bases at J, with 22 bases between. The CDR3 coding sequence is TGCGCCAGATACCGACAGGCGCAATCTAGTGATACGCAGTATTTT. Amino acids: CARYRQAQSSDTQYF.

This sequence joins TRBV7-6 and TRBJ2-3; 10 bases are shared with TRBD1. The CDR3 extends over 17 amino acids. Trimming at V came to 3 bases and at J to 10 bases, leaving 16 bases not matched to a gene. CDR1 and CDR2 from the germline V gene are SGHVS and FNYEAQ. CDR3 protein: CASSFPGRQGANIAQYF. DNA for the CDR3: TGTGCCAGCAGCTTCCCGGGAAGACAGGGGGCGAATATTGCGCAGTATTTT.

CDR3 protein: CASSYTQGNQPQHF. In nucleotides, the CDR3 is TGTGCCAGCAGTTACACACAGGGGAATCAGCCCCAGCATTTT. The gene calls are TRBV6-5 and TRBJ1-5, with 7 bases matching TRBD1. Germline CDR1 reads MNHEY; CDR2 reads SVGAGI. The CDR3 covers 14 residues. J was trimmed by 4 bases and V by 2 bases; bases with no gene match: 2.

The chain recombines TRBV27 with TRBJ2-7; 11 bases match TRBD1. The germline CDR1 and CDR2 sequences are MNHEY and SMNVEV (reference sequence). Trimming cost V 6 bases and J 1 base; bases outside gene matches: 11. The CDR3 has 17 residues. The CDR3 region is CASSRITGTGGSYEQYV. The CDR3 nucleotides are TGTGCCAGCAGCCGCATAACTGGGACAGGGGGATCCTACGAGCAGTACGTC.

The rearrangement links TRBV6-6 to TRBJ2-6; tentatively, D is TRBD2 (6 bases). CDR1 and CDR2 (germline): MNHNY, SVGAGI (reference sequence). The CDR3 extends over 13 amino acids. V lost 6 bases to trimming and J lost 4 bases, with 7 bases between them. The CDR3 loop reads CASRAGGANVLTF. The CDR3 DNA sequence: TGTGCCAGCAGGGCGGGAGGGGCCAACGTCCTGACTTTC.

Points on this clone: Within the sample, other DNA sequences also encode this same CDR3. The chain links TRBV4-2 to TRBJ2-5; D could derive from TRBD1 or TRBD2 (5 bases each). Germline loops: CDR1 LGHNA, CDR2 YNFKEQ. V was clipped by 3 bases and J by 5 bases, with 10 bases between them. The CDR3 length is 13 residues. The CDR3 reads CASSQGPEETQYF. CDR3 nucleotides: TGTGCCAGCAGCCAGGGACCGGAGGAGACCCAGTACTTC.

The genes are TRBV2 and TRBJ2-7; D is possibly TRBD1 or TRBD2 (5 bases each). Trimming cost V 4 bases and J 4 bases, with 11 bases left between them. There are 13 residues in the CDR3. Germline loops: CDR1 SNHLY, CDR2 FYNNEI. CDR3 region: CASSAAGTYEQYV. The CDR3 bases are TGTGCCAGCAGTGCGGCAGGGACGTACGAGCAGTACGTC.